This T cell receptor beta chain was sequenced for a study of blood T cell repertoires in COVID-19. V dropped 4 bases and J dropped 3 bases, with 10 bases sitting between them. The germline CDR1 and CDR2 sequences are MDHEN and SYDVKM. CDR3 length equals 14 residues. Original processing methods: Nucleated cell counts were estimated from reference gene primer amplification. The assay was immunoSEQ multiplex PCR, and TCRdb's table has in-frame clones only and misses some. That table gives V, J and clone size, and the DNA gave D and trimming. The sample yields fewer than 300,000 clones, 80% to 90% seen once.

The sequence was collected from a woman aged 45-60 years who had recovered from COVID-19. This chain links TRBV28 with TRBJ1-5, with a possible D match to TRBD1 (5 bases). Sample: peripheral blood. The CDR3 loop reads CASSSTGNNQPQHF. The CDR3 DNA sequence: TGTGCCAGCAGTTCTACAGGCAACAATCAGCCCCAGCATTTT.